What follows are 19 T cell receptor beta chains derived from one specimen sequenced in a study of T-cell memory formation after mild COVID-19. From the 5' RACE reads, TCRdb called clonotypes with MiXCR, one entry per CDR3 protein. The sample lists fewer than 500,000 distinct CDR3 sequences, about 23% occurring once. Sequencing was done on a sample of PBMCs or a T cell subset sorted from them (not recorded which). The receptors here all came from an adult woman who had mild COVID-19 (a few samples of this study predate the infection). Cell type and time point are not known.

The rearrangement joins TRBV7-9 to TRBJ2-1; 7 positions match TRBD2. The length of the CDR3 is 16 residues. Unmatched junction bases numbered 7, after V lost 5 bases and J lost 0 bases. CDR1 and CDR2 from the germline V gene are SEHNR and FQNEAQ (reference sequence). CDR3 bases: TGTGCCAGCAGCCCCCCCGGGGGGAGCTCCTACAATGAGCAGTTCTTC. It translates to CASSPPGGSSYNEQFF.

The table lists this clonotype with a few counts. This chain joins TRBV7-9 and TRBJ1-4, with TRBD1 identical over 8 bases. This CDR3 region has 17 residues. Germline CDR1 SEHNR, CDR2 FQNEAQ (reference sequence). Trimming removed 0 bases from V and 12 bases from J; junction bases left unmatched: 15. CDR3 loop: CASSLAGIVTGAGELFF. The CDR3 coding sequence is TGTGCCAGCAGCTTAGCTGGGATCGTGACAGGGGCCGGGGAACTGTTTTTT.

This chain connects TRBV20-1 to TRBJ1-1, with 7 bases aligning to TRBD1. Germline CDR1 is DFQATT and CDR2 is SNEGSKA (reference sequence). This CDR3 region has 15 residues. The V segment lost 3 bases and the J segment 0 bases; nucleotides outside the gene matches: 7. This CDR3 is CSARDIGGMNTEAFF. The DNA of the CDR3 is TGCAGTGCTAGGGACATAGGGGGCATGAACACTGAAGCTTTCTTT.

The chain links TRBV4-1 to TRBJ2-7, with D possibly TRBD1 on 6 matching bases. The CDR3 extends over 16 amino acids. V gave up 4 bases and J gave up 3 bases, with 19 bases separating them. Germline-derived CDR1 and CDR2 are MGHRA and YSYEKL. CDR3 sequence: CASSLQPGDILYEQYF. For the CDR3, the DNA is TGCGCCAGCAGCCTTCAGCCCGGGGACATCCTCTACGAGCAGTACTTC.

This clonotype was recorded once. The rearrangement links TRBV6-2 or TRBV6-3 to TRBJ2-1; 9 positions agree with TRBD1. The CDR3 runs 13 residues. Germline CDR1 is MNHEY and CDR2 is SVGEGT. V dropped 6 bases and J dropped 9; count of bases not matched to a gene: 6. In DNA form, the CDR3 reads TGTGCCAGCAGACTCACAGGGGGCGGTGAGCAGTTCTTC. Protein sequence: CASRLTGGGEQFF.

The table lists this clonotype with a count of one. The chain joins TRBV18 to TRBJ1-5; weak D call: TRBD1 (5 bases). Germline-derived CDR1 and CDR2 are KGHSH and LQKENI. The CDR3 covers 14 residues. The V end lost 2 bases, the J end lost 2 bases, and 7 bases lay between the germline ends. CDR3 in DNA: TGTGCCAGCTCACCAGCACAGGGCAATCAGCCCCAGCATTTT. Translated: CASSPAQGNQPQHF.

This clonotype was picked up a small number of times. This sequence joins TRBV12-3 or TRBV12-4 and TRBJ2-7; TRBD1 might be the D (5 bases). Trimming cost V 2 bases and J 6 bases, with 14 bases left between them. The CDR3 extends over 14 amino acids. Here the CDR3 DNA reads TGTGCCAGCAGTTTAAGCAGGCAGGGCCGCGAGCAGTACTTC. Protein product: CASSLSRQGREQYF.

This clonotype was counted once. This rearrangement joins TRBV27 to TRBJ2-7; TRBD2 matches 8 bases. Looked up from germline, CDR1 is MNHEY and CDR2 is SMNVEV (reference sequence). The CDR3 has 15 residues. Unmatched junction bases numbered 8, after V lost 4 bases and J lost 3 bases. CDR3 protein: CASSSVAGWDYEQYF. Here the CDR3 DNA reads TGTGCCAGCAGTTCCGTAGCGGGATGGGACTACGAGCAGTACTTC.

CDR3 sequence reads: CASSTRDRGREQYF. In DNA form, the CDR3 reads TGTGCCAGCAGTACCCGGGACAGGGGGCGAGAGCAGTACTTC. The chain uses TRBV27 and TRBJ2-7, with TRBD1 matching 12 bases. V was pared by 5 bases and J by 7 bases, with 6 bases of the junction left unmatched. Germline CDR1 MNHEY, CDR2 SMNVEV (reference sequence). CDR3 length equals 14 residues.

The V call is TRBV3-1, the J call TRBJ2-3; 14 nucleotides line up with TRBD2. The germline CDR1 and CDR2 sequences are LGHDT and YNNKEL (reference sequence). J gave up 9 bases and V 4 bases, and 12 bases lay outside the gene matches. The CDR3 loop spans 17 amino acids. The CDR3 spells CASSPWTSGRQKGTQYF. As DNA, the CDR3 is TGTGCCAGCAGCCCTTGGACTAGCGGGAGGCAAAAGGGGACGCAGTATTTT.

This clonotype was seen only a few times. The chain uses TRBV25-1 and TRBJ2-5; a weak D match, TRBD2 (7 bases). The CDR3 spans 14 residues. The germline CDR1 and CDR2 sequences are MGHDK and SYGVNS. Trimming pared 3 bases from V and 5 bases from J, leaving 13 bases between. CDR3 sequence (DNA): TGTGCCAGCAGTGATTGGGGGGGCGACGAGACCCAGTACTTC. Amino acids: CASSDWGGDETQYF.

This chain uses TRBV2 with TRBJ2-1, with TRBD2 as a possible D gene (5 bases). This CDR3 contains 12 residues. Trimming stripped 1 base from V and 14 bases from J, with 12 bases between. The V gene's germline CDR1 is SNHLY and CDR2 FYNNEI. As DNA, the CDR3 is TGTGCCAGCAGTGAAGGCCTAGCCGGCAAGTTCTTC. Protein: CASSEGLAGKFF.

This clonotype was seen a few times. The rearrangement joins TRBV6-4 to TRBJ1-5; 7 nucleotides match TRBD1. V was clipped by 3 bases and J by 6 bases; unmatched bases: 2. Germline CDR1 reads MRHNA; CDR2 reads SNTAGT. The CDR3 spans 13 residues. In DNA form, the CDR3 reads TGTGCCAGCAGTGAACGACAGGGTCAGCCCCAGCATTTT. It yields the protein CASSERQGQPQHF.

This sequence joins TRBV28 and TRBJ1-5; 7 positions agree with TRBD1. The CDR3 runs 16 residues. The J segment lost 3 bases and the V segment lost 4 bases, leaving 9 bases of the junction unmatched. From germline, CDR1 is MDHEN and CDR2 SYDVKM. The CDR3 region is CASSYYRGMVNQPQHF. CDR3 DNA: TGTGCCAGCAGTTACTACAGGGGAATGGTCAATCAGCCCCAGCATTTT.

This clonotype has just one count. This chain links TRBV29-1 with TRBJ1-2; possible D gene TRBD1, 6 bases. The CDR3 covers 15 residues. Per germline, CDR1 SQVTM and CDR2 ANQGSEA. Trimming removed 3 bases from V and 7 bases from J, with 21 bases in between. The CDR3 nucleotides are TGCAGCGTTGACAGGGGAGGATTCCGGTTGAGTGGCTACACCTTC. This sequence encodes CSVDRGGFRLSGYTF.

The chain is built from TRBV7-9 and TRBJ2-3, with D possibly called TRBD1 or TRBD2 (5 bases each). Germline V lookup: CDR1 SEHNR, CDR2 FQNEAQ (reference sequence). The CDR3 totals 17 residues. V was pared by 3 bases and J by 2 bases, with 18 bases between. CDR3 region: CASSFNARESHTDTQYF. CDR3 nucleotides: TGTGCCAGCAGCTTTAACGCCAGGGAGAGTCACACAGATACGCAGTATTTT.

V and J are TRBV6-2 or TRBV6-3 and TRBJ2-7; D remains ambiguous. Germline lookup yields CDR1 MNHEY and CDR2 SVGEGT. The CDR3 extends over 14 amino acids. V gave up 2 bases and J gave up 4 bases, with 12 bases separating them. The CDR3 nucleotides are TGTGCCAGCAGTTACCCGAATGTGGAGTACGAGCAGTACTTC. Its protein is CASSYPNVEYEQYF.

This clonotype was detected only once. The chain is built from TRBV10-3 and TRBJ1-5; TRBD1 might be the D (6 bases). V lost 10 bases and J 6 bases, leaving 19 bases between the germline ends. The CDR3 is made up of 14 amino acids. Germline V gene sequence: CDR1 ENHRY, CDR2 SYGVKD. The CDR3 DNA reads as TGTGCCACTCGACTTTCAGGGGACGGTCAGCCCCAGCATTTT. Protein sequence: CATRLSGDGQPQHF.

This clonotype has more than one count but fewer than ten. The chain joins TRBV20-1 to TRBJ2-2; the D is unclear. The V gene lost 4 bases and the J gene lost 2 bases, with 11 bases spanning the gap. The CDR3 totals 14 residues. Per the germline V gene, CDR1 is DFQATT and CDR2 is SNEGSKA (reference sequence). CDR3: CSAIPGPNTGELFF. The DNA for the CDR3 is TGCAGTGCTATCCCGGGCCCTAACACCGGGGAGCTGTTTTTT.